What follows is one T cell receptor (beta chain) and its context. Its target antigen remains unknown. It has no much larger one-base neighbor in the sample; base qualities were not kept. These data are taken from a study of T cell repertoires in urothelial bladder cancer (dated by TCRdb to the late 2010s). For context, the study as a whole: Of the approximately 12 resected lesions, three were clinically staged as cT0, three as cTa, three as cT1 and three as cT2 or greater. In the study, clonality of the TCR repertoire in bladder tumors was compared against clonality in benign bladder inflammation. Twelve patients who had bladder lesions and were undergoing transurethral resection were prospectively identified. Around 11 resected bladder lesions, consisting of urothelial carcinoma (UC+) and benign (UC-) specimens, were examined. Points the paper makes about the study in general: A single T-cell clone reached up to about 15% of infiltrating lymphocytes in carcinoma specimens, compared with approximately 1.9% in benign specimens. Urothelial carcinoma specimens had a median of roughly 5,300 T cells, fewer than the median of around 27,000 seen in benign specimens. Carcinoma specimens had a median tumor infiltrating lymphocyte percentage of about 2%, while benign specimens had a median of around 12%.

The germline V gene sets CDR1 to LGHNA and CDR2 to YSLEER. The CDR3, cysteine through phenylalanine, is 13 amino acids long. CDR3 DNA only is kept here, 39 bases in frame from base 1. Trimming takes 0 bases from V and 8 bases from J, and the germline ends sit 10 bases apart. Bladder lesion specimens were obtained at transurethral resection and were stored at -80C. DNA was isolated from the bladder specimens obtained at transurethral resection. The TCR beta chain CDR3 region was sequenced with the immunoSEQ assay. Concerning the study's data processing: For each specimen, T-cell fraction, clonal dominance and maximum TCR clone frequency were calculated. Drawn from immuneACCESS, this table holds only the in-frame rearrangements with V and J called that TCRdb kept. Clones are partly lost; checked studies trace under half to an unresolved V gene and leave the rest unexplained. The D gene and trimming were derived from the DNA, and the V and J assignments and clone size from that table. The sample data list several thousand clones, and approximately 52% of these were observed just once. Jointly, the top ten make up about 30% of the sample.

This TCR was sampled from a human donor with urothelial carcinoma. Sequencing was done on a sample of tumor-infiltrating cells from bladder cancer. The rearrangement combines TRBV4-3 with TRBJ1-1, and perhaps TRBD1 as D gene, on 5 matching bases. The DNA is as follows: TGCGCCAGCAGCCAAGATCCGAGGGGCGAAGCTTTCTTT. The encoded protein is CASSQDPRGEAFF.